These 4 T cell receptor beta chains share one sample of origin, sequenced in a study of vaccination and CD4 T cells after COVID-19. Sample treatment: roughly 11-day PBMC culture with coronavirus spike peptide pools or control peptides (ViraFEST assay). Antigens of these TCRs are unknown. Sequence data for DNA of cultured CD4+ T cells were generated by the Oncomine TCR Beta short-read assay. TCRdb recomputed calls from the PCR reads with MiXCR, one row per CDR3 protein. In the table there are 13,000 or so distinct CDR3 sequences, approximately 74% of which are singletons. The sample was CD4+ T cells from blood, cultured in vitro. These receptors were obtained from a human donor who had recovered from COVID-19.

This clonotype was seen only a few times. The chain links TRBV19 to TRBJ1-5, with a possible D match to TRBD1 (6 bases). The V end was cut by 6 bases, the J end by 4 bases, with 10 bases between. This CDR3 contains 13 residues. Germline values: CDR1 LNHDA, CDR2 SQIVND (reference sequence). The chain's CDR3 is CASRETGNQPQHF. As DNA, the CDR3 is TGTGCCAGTAGGGAAACAGGGAATCAGCCCCAGCATTTT. The full variable domain, with the rest looked up from reference TRBV19 and TRBJ1-5, is DGGITQSPKYLFRKEGQNVTLSCEQNLNHDAMYWYRQDPGQGLRLIYYSQIVNDFQKGDIAEGYSVSREKKESFPLTVTSAQKNPTAFYLCASRETGNQPQHFGDGTRLSIL.

The chain carries TRBV20-1 and TRBJ1-5; D may be TRBD1 (6 bases). Germline V gives CDR1 DFQATT, CDR2 SNEGSKA (reference sequence). The CDR3 consists of 13 residues. The CDR3, as DNA: TGCAGGACCGCTAAAGGGGGGGATCAGCCCCAGCATTTT. It translates to CRTAKGGDQPQHF.

The V and J genes are TRBV9 and TRBJ1-5; D is uncertain. The CDR3 has 13 amino acids. V gave up 5 bases and J gave up 8 bases, with 14 bases separating them. The germline gives CDR1 SGDLS, CDR2 YYNGEE. The CDR3 region is CASSVGPREPQHF. The CDR3, as DNA: TGTGCCAGCAGTGTCGGCCCACGCGAGCCCCAGCATTTT.

The chain joins TRBV25-1 to TRBJ1-1, with a possible D match to TRBD1 (5 bases). The germline CDR1 and CDR2 sequences are MGHDK and SYGVNS. The CDR3 sequence is 14 residues long. V was cut by 2 bases and J by 4 bases, with 11 bases left in between. The CDR3 protein is CASSETRVITEAFF. CDR3 coding DNA: TGTGCCAGCAGTGAAACCAGGGTTATCACTGAAGCTTTCTTT.